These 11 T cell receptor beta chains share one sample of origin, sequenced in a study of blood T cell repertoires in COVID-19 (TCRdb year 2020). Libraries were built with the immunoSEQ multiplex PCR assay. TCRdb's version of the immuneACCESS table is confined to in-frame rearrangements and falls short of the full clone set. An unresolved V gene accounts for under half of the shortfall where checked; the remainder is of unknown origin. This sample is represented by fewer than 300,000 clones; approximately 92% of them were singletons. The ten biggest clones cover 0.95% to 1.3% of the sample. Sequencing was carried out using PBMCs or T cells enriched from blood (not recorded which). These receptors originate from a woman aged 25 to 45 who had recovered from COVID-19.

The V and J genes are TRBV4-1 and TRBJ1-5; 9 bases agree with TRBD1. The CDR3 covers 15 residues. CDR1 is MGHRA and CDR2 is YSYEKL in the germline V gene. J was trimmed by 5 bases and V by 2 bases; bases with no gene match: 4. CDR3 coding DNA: TGCGCCAGCAGCCAACGACAGGGGGACCATCAGCCCCAGCATTTT. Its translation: CASSQRQGDHQPQHF.

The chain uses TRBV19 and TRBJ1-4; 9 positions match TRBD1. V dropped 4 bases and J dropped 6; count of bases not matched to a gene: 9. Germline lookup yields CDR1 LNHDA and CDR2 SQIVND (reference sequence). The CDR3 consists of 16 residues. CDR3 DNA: TGTGCCAGTAGTAGGGACAGGGTTCAAGGGGATGAAAAACTGTTTTTT. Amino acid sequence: CASSRDRVQGDEKLFF.

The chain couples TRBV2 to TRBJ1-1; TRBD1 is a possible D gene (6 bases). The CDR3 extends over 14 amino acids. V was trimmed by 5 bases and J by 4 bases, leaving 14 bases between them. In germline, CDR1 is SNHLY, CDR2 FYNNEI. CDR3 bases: TGTGCCAGCAGTACGGGGCAGGGGCGCACTGAAGCTTTCTTT. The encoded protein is CASSTGQGRTEAFF.

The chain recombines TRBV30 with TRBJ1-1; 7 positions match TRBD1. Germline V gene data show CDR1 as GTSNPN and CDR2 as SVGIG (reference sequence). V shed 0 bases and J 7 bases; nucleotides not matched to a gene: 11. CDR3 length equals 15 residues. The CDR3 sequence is CAWSVRGDRVNEAFF. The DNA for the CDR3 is TGTGCCTGGAGTGTACGGGGAGACAGGGTCAATGAAGCTTTCTTT.

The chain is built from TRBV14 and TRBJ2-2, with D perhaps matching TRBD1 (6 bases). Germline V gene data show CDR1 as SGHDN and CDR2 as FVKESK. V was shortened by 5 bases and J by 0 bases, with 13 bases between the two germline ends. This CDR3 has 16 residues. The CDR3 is CASSTQGFANTGELFF. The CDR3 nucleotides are TGTGCCAGCAGCACTCAGGGGTTCGCGAACACCGGGGAGCTGTTTTTT.

CDR3 nucleotides: TGTGCCAGTAGTACGGGACAAGTCAATCAGCCCCAGCATTTT. This codes for CASSTGQVNQPQHF. The rearrangement uses TRBV19 and TRBJ1-5, with TRBD1 as a possible D gene (6 bases). The CDR3 covers 14 residues. From germline, CDR1 is LNHDA and CDR2 SQIVND (reference sequence). The germline V and J ends were trimmed by 4 bases and 3 bases, with 10 bases remaining between them.

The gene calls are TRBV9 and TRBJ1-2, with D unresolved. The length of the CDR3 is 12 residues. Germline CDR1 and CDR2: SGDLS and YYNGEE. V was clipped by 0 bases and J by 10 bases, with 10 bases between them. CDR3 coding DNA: TGTGCCAGCAGCGTAGCTAGAGGCATCTACACCTTC. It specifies CASSVARGIYTF. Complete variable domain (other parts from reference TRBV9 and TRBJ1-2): DSGVTQTPKHLITATGQRVTLRCSPRSGDLSVYWYQQSLDQGLQFLIQYYNGEERAKGNILERFSAQQFPDLHSELNLSSLELGDSALYFCASSVARGIYTFGSGTRLTVV.

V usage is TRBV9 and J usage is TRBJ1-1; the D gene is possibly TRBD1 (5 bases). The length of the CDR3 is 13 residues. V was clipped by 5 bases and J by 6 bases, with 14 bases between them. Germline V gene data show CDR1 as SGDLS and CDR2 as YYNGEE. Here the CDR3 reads CASSDSGIAEAFF. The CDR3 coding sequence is TGTGCCAGCAGTGACTCAGGGATCGCTGAAGCTTTCTTT.

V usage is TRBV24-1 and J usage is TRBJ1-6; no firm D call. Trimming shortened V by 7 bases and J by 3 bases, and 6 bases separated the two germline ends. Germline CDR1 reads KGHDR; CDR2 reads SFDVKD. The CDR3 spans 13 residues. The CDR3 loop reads CATSQNYNSPLHF. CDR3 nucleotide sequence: TGTGCCACCAGCCAGAACTATAATTCACCCCTCCACTTT.

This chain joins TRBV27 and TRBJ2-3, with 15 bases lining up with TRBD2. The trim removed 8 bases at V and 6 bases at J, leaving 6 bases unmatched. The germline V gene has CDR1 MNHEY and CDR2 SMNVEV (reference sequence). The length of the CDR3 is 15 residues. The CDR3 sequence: CASFGTSGRPDTQYF. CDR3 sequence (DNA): TGTGCCAGCTTCGGGACTAGCGGGAGGCCCGATACGCAGTATTTT.

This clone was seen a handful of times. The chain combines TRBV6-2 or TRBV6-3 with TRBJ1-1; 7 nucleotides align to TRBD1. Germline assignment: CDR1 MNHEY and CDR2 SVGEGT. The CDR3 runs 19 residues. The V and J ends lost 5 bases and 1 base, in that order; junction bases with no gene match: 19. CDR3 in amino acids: CASSPEGSFTGQRNTEAFF. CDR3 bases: TGTGCCAGCAGTCCCGAAGGGTCCTTTACGGGACAGCGGAACACTGAAGCTTTCTTT.